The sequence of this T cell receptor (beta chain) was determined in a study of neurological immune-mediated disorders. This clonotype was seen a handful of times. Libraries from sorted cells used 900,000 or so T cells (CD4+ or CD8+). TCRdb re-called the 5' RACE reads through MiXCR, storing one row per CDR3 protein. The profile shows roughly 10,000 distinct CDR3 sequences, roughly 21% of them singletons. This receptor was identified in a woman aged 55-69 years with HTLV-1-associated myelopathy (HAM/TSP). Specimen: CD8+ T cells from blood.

CDR3 sequence: CATSTFRQPEQFF. CDR3 sequence (DNA): TGTGCCACCAGCACATTTAGACAGCCCGAGCAGTTCTTC. V usage is TRBV15 and J usage is TRBJ2-1, with D maybe TRBD1 (5 bases). The germline V and J ends were trimmed by 4 bases and 10 bases, with 14 bases remaining between them. CDR1 LNHNV and CDR2 YYDKDF come from the germline V gene (reference sequence). The CDR3 totals 13 residues.